A selection of T cell receptor beta chains follows, all from one sample in a study of low-dose radiotherapy and immunotherapy resistance in tumors. In TCRdb, the reads were re-called with MiXCR into one record per CDR3 protein. The sample lists around 68,000 distinct CDR3 sequences; about a quarter were seen once. The sample consisted of PBMCs, taken before treatment. The receptor source for this set is a male donor with rectosigmoid adenocarcinoma. CDR3s include the opening cysteine and the closing phenylalanine or tryptophan. The D gene is left open where the match is weak. A clone size is listed for some rows: how often the clone was seen (once, few, many), or a class if it is expanded.

CDR3 length	V gene	D gene	J gene	clone size	CDR3 DNA	CDR3 protein
14	TRBV2	.	TRBJ1-6	many	TGTGCCAGCAGTGAACAGGGACGTAATTCACCCCTCCACTTT	CASSEQGRNSPLHF
14	TRBV10-2	.	TRBJ2-5	many	TGCGCCAGCAGTGTCTCCGGGTGGGGAGAGACCCAGTACTTC	CASSVSGWGETQYF
14	TRBV28	.	TRBJ1-2	many	TGTGCCAGCAGTTTAAGCCACGCAAATGGGGGCTACACCTTC	CASSLSHANGGYTF
13	TRBV7-9	.	TRBJ2-5	many	TGTGCCAGCAGCAAAACCCCCCGCGAGACCCAGTACTTC	CASSKTPRETQYF
12	TRBV6-2/TRBV6-3	.	TRBJ2-1	.	TGTGCCAGCAGTTCCTCTAGCGTGCTGTGGTTCTTC	CASSSSSVLWFF
16	TRBV11-1	.	TRBJ2-5	many	TGTGCCAGCAGCTACGTAACCGGACAGCCTCAGGAGACCCAGTACTTC	CASSYVTGQPQETQYF
14	TRBV20-1	.	TRBJ1-2	many	TGCAGTGCTAGAGATCATTCAGATCTGTATGGCTACACCTTC	CSARDHSDLYGYTF
19	TRBV28	TRBD2	TRBJ2-1	many	TGTGCCAGCAGTTTATACCCCCTCGGACTAGCGGGAGGGAGTGGTGAGCAGTTCTTC	CASSLYPLGLAGGSGEQFF
15	TRBV9	.	TRBJ2-7	.	TGTGCCAGCAGCGTAAGTGCGGGCGACTCCTACGAGCAGTACTTC	CASSVSAGDSYEQYF
14	TRBV9	.	TRBJ2-7	many	TGTGCCAGCAGCGTAGAGGCCAGGGTCTACGAGCAGTACTTC	CASSVEARVYEQYF
20	TRBV2	.	TRBJ2-2	.	TGTGCCAGCAGTCGCTCCGGGATCCCGACGGAGAGCTCTAACACCGGGGAGCTGTTCTTT	CASSRSGIPTESSNTGELFF
13	TRBV10-3	.	TRBJ2-2	.	TGTGCCATCAGTGGCACGAACACCGGGGAGCTGTTTTTT	CAISGTNTGELFF
15	TRBV20-1	.	TRBJ1-5	.	TGCAGTGCCAAATTTTTTTGGCCTAGCAATCAGCCCCAGCATTTT	CSAKFFWPSNQPQHF
15	TRBV3-1	.	TRBJ2-5	.	TGTGCCAGCAGCCAAGGGATCGACGGCTCAGAGACCCAGTACTTC	CASSQGIDGSETQYF
16	TRBV13	TRBD1	TRBJ2-3	many	TGTGCCAGCAGCTACCTGCCGGGACAGGAAACAGATACGCAGTATTTT	CASSYLPGQETDTQYF
13	TRBV29-1	TRBD2	TRBJ2-3	many	TGCAGCGTCAAGGCGGGAGGCGCAGATACGCAGTATTTT	CSVKAGGADTQYF
15	TRBV6-4	.	TRBJ2-1	many	TGTGCCAGCAGTCCCGAGATGGGGTCCTACAATGAGCAGTTCTTC	CASSPEMGSYNEQFF
16	TRBV18	.	TRBJ2-7	many	TGTGCCAGCTCACCACCGAACACGCGGAGCTCCTACGAGCAGTACTTC	CASSPPNTRSSYEQYF
15	TRBV28	TRBD1	TRBJ1-2	many	TGTGCCAGCAGTCCGAGGGACAGATCTAACTATGGCTACACCTTC	CASSPRDRSNYGYTF
12	TRBV7-6	.	TRBJ1-2	.	TGTGCCAGCAGCACGGACGGCTATGGCTACACCTTC	CASSTDGYGYTF
13	TRBV7-2	.	TRBJ2-5	many	TGTGCCAGCAGTTATCCAGGGTGGGAGACCCAGTACTTC	CASSYPGWETQYF
15	TRBV28	.	TRBJ2-5	many	TGTGCCAGCAGTCCGTCACAGGGAAGGCAAGAGACCCAGTACTTC	CASSPSQGRQETQYF
14	TRBV6-5	TRBD2	TRBJ2-1	many	TGTGCCAGCAGCCAAGCGGGAGTGAATAATGAGCAGTTCTTC	CASSQAGVNNEQFF
12	TRBV6-2/TRBV6-3	.	TRBJ2-3	many	TGTGCCAGCAAGCGGGCCACAGATACGCAGTATTTT	CASKRATDTQYF
13	TRBV20-1	TRBD2	TRBJ2-4	many	TGCAGTGCGCCCGGGGGGGCAAGGAGCATTCAGTACTTC	CSAPGGARSIQYF
14	TRBV20-1	TRBD2	TRBJ2-1	many	TGCAGTGCTCCGACTAGCGGATTTTACAATGAGCAGTTCTTC	CSAPTSGFYNEQFF